A single TCR beta chain is shown here with its context. Its antigen is not identified. The PCR had 60 Vbeta and 13 Jbeta primers. In the original workflow: Some 80 million unique TCR beta chains, roughly 11 million shared, were counted in a later analysis. Sequencing was performed with immunoSEQ multiplex PCR; in TCRdb, only in-frame clones are kept and a portion is missing. V and J calls and clone size come straight from that table; D and trimming were deduced from the DNA. The table has some 150,000 clones, 70% to 85% seen once. This sample was included in a study of cytomegalovirus exposure and HLA in healthy donors. In the study overall: HLA-typed donors contributed 80 million or so unique TCRs, which were held in an early data release. Notes on the study in general: Later analysis identified 15,000 to 20,000 TCR beta sequences associated with HLA alleles, using a false discovery rate threshold of 0.05. HLA-A and HLA-B allele assignments for most subjects were reportedly predicted accurately using TCR beta sequences.

This CDR3 is 16 amino acids long. Germline values: CDR1 SGHTA, CDR2 FQGNSA. V trimming: 5 bases; J trimming: 0 bases; junction bases outside the gene matches: 4. Material for sequencing was PBMCs. This chain uses TRBV7-2 with TRBJ2-2; TRBD1 matches 9 bases. The clonotype comes from a young man in good health and CMV-seropositive. The CDR3 is CASSQQGATNTGELFF. CDR3 sequence (DNA): TGTGCCAGCAGCCAACAGGGGGCAACGAACACCGGGGAGCTGTTTTTT.